The sequence of this TCR beta chain was determined in a study of shared clonotypes between healthy human individuals. Broader study findings: Larger estimated richness was generally recorded for naive subsets relative to memory subsets.

In the CD4+ fraction, cells were divided into CD45RA+ naive and CD45RA-negative memory subsets. V lost 1 base to trimming and J lost 4 bases; unmatched junction nucleotides: 2. CDR1 KGHSH and CDR2 LQKENI come from the germline V gene. CDR3 length equals 14 residues. Data came from immunoSEQ multiplex PCR; TCRdb stores just in-frame clones and leaves some out. There are hundreds of thousands of clones in the sample; over 65% occur only once, and roughly 1.7% lies in the top ten. On this clone itself: No antigen is known for it. The sample carries other DNA sequences with the same CDR3.

The receptor's source is a woman in her twenties or thirties in good health. Source material: memory CD4+ T cells sorted from blood. Subset noted: CD45RA-negative fraction. The V and J genes are TRBV18 and TRBJ2-7; 9 positions match TRBD1. CDR3 protein: CASSPRQGVYEQYF. As DNA, the CDR3 is TGTGCCAGCTCACCACGACAGGGGGTATACGAGCAGTACTTC.